Below, 28 T cell receptor beta chains from the same sample are listed, as sequenced in a study of blood T cell repertoires in COVID-19. Produced via immunoSEQ multiplex PCR; TCRdb's table is partial and in-frame only. The top ten hold approximately 0.9% of the sample, which has approximately 100,000 clones, 70% to 75% seen once. Sequences were obtained from peripheral blood. These receptors came from a human donor with acute or convalescent COVID-19. The donor label of this sample is uncertain.

The chain carries TRBV13 and TRBJ2-7; 10 positions match TRBD1. The CDR3 runs 15 residues. In germline, CDR1 is PRHDT, CDR2 FYEKMQ (reference sequence). J was trimmed by 6 bases and V by 5 bases; bases with no gene match: 10. Here the CDR3 DNA reads TGTGCCAGCAGCCCACTCCGGGACAGGGGCGTCGAGCAGTACTTC. Translated, it gives CASSPLRDRGVEQYF. Based on the CDR3 plus reference TRBV13 and TRBJ2-7, the full variable domain is AAGVIQSPRHLIKEKRETATLKCYPIPRHDTVYWYQQGPGQDPQFLISFYEKMQSDKGSIPDRFSAQQFSDYHSELNMSSLELGDSALYFCASSPLRDRGVEQYFGPGTRLTVT.

The gene calls are TRBV29-1 and TRBJ1-2, with D possibly TRBD1 on 6 matching bases. CDR3 length equals 12 residues. CDR1 is SQVTM and CDR2 is ANQGSEA in the germline V gene. V shed 7 bases and J shed 4 bases, with 13 bases lying between them. This CDR3 is CSAEGTPYGYTF. In DNA form, the CDR3 reads TGCAGCGCCGAGGGGACACCCTATGGCTACACCTTC.

The gene calls are TRBV5-1 and TRBJ1-1, with D perhaps TRBD1 (6 bases). Germline values: CDR1 SGHRS, CDR2 YFSETQ. The CDR3 extends over 15 amino acids. V gave up 0 bases and J gave up 2 bases, with 11 bases separating them. In DNA form, the CDR3 reads TGCGCCAGCAGCTTGGTACAGGGAATAAACACTGAAGCTTTCTTT. This translates into CASSLVQGINTEAFF. Together with reference TRBV5-1 and TRBJ1-1, the CDR3 gives the full variable domain: KAGVTQTPRYLIKTRGQQVTLSCSPISGHRSVSWYQQTPGQGLQFLFEYFSETQRNKGNFPGRFSGRQFSNSRSEMNVSTLELGDSALYLCASSLVQGINTEAFFGQGTRLTVV.

This clone was counted between two and nine times. V usage is TRBV6-5 and J usage is TRBJ2-7, with D possibly being TRBD1 (5 bases). The CDR3 contains 14 residues. The germline V and J ends were trimmed by 5 bases and 4 bases, with 15 bases remaining between them. Per germline, CDR1 MNHEY and CDR2 SVGAGI. The CDR3 DNA sequence: TGTGCCAGCAGTAGGACACAAGAGAGTTACGAGCAGTACTTC. Its protein is CASSRTQESYEQYF.

The chain recombines TRBV3-1 (or the pseudogene TRBV3-2) with TRBJ2-3, with 11 positions matching TRBD2. The V segment lost 5 bases and the J segment 0 bases; nucleotides outside the gene matches: 4. The CDR3 is made up of 16 amino acids. Germline assignment: CDR1 LGHDT and CDR2 YNNKEL (reference sequence). The CDR3 is CASSTTSGASTDTQYF. CDR3 nucleotide sequence: TGTGCCAGCAGCACGACTAGCGGGGCTAGCACAGATACGCAGTATTTT.

The chain is built from TRBV7-9 and TRBJ1-2, with a possible D match to TRBD1 (5 bases). Germline lookup yields CDR1 SEHNR and CDR2 FQNEAQ (reference sequence). The CDR3 is made up of 12 amino acids. V dropped 1 base and J dropped 7 bases, with 7 bases sitting between them. Here the CDR3 reads CASSLDRRGYTF. CDR3 in DNA: TGTGCCAGCAGCTTAGACAGGCGTGGCTACACCTTC.

V and J are TRBV2 and TRBJ1-1, with D perhaps TRBD1 (5 bases). This CDR3 spans 17 amino acids. Germline assignment: CDR1 SNHLY and CDR2 FYNNEI. V lost 7 bases and J 0 bases, leaving 21 bases between the germline ends. CDR3 sequence: CASTDPRQRGMNTEAFF. CDR3 nucleotides: TGTGCCAGCACCGACCCCCGCCAAAGGGGCATGAACACTGAAGCTTTCTTT.

This chain uses TRBV5-1 with TRBJ1-5; D gene unclear. Germline loops: CDR1 SGHRS, CDR2 YFSETQ. V was clipped by 0 bases and J by 5 bases, with 6 bases between them. This CDR3 has 13 residues. The CDR3 DNA reads TGCGCCAGCAGCTTGGGTCTAGATCAGCCCCAGCATTTT. Amino acid sequence: CASSLGLDQPQHF.

The chain has TRBV19 and TRBJ2-5; 9 bases align to TRBD2. Germline CDR1 reads LNHDA; CDR2 reads SQIVND (reference sequence). The V gene end was trimmed by 1 base and the J gene end by 4 bases; junction bases not matched to a gene: 7. The CDR3 runs 16 residues. This CDR3 reads CASSIARRGGGETQYF. The CDR3 DNA sequence: TGTGCCAGTAGTATAGCGCGGCGGGGGGGCGGAGAGACCCAGTACTTC.

This sequence joins TRBV5-1 and TRBJ2-3; TRBD1 might be the D (6 bases). CDR1 is SGHRS, CDR2 YFSETQ, per germline. Trimming removed 1 base from V and 0 bases from J, with 9 bases in between. The CDR3 is made up of 15 amino acids. The CDR3 is CASSLMGASTDTQYF. For the CDR3, the DNA is TGCGCCAGCAGCTTGATGGGGGCTAGCACAGATACGCAGTATTTT.

This clone was counted between two and nine times. The chain has TRBV7-8 and TRBJ1-2; D gene ambiguous. This CDR3 has 14 amino acids. V was clipped by 5 bases and J by 2 bases, with 12 bases between them. Germline CDR1 and CDR2: SGHVS and FQNEAQ. In nucleotides, the CDR3 is TGTGCCAGCAGCCCCCGGAGGGAGAACTATGGCTACACCTTC. The encoded protein is CASSPRRENYGYTF.

V is TRBV4-1 and J is TRBJ1-1; 9 bases agree with TRBD1. The CDR3 loop spans 14 amino acids. V lost 3 bases and J lost 11; bases outside the gene matches: 10. The germline V gene has CDR1 MGHRA and CDR2 YSYEKL. CDR3 DNA sequence: TGCGCCAGCAGCCATCCACGGGACAGGGCATCCGCTTTCTTT. It yields the protein CASSHPRDRASAFF.

This chain links TRBV7-3 with TRBJ1-1; 8 positions agree with TRBD1. The trim removed 5 bases at V and 0 bases at J, leaving 8 bases unmatched. The germline V gene encodes CDR1 SGHTA and CDR2 FQGTGA. There are 16 residues in the CDR3. This chain's CDR3 is CASSAQGAGMNTEAFF. DNA of the CDR3: TGTGCCAGCAGCGCGCAGGGGGCCGGGATGAACACTGAAGCTTTCTTT.

The CDR3 DNA follows: TGCGCCAGCAGTTTTGGGGCGGGGAGCAACGAGCAGTACTTC. Amino acids: CASSFGAGSNEQYF. The chain joins TRBV5-1 to TRBJ2-7, with D maybe TRBD2 (6 bases). The V end lost 5 bases, the J end lost 5 bases, and 17 bases lay between the germline ends. This CDR3 has 14 residues. From germline, CDR1 is SGHRS and CDR2 YFSETQ.

The chain links TRBV19 to TRBJ2-4; D gene ambiguous. This CDR3 is built from 15 residues. Germline V gene lookup returns CDR1 LNHDA and CDR2 SQIVND (reference sequence). V was clipped by 4 bases and J by 0 bases, with 10 bases between them. CDR3 in amino acids: CASSTLEIAKNIQYF. The CDR3 DNA is TGTGCCAGTAGTACCTTAGAGATAGCCAAAAACATTCAGTACTTC.

This chain connects TRBV7-9 to TRBJ2-2; D unresolved. The CDR3 is made up of 13 amino acids. Germline lookup yields CDR1 SEHNR and CDR2 FQNEAQ (reference sequence). Deletions cut 5 bases from V and 4 bases from J, with 8 bases between. CDR3 in DNA: TGTGCCAGCAGCCTATCATTCACCGGGGAGCTGTTTTTT. This encodes CASSLSFTGELFF.

As concerns this clone: The sample holds other DNA sequences that translate to the same CDR3. The chain combines TRBV18 with TRBJ1-6; a possible D gene is TRBD1 (5 bases). V lost 3 bases, J lost 6 bases, and 9 bases lay in between. There are 14 residues in the CDR3. Germline CDR1 and CDR2: KGHSH and LQKENI. The DNA of the CDR3 is TGTGCCAGCTCACCCGGGCAGGGTAATTCACCCCTCCACTTT. Amino acid sequence: CASSPGQGNSPLHF.

The V and J genes are TRBV5-4 and TRBJ1-2; a weak D match, TRBD1 (6 bases). The germline V and J ends were trimmed by 10 bases and 0 bases, with 19 bases remaining between them. CDR3 length: 15 amino acids. The germline V gene has CDR1 SGHNT and CDR2 YYREEE (reference sequence). CDR3: CAYNRRGISNYGYTF. CDR3 coding DNA: TGTGCCTACAACCGCAGGGGTATATCTAACTATGGCTACACCTTC.

On this clone: This specimen includes other DNA sequences encoding the same CDR3. The V gene is TRBV18, the J gene TRBJ2-4, with no clear D. Germline values: CDR1 KGHSH, CDR2 LQKENI. V was cut by 3 bases and J by 1 base, with 7 bases left in between. The CDR3 loop spans 14 amino acids. The CDR3 DNA reads as TGTGCCAGCTCACCGGGCCGGGCCAAAAACATTCAGTACTTC. Translation: CASSPGRAKNIQYF.

This chain connects TRBV3-1 (or the pseudogene TRBV3-2) to TRBJ2-7, with no clear D. The CDR3 spans 12 residues. V lost 4 bases, J lost 0 bases, and 4 bases lay in between. Germline CDR1 LGHDT, CDR2 YNNKEL (reference sequence). As DNA, the CDR3 is TGTGCCAGCAGCCTTCTCTCCTACGAGCAGTACTTC. It specifies CASSLLSYEQYF.

This clone was observed a handful of times. The chain couples TRBV27 to TRBJ1-1; 9 positions match TRBD1. V was clipped by 4 bases and J by 1 base; unmatched bases: 13. CDR3 length: 18 amino acids. Germline values: CDR1 MNHEY, CDR2 SMNVEV (reference sequence). The CDR3 loop is CASSSLKWTGARNTEAFF. In DNA form, the CDR3 reads TGTGCCAGCAGTTCCCTTAAGTGGACAGGGGCTAGGAACACTGAAGCTTTCTTT.

J is TRBJ1-2 and V is TRBV7-2; 7 bases are shared with TRBD1. The CDR3 runs to 15 residues. The V gene end was trimmed by 1 base and the J gene end by 3 bases; junction bases not matched to a gene: 5. The germline V gene has CDR1 SGHTA and CDR2 FQGNSA. The CDR3 bases are TGTGCCAGCAGCTTAGGAGGGGGCGCGGACTATGGCTACACCTTC. It is translated as CASSLGGGADYGYTF.

This clone has just one count. The V call is TRBV28, the J call TRBJ1-4; 12 bases match TRBD1. Germline CDR1 and CDR2: MDHEN and SYDVKM. V shed 6 bases, J shed 4 bases, and the junction held 9 bases outside the gene matches. The length of the CDR3 is 17 residues. CDR3 sequence (DNA): TGTGCCAGCAGCGCCGGGACAGGGGGCCGGGGTAATGAAAAACTGTTTTTT. This codes for CASSAGTGGRGNEKLFF.

V gene TRBV30 combines with J gene TRBJ2-2, with 9 positions matching TRBD2. V shed 3 bases, J shed 5 bases, and the junction held 4 bases outside the gene matches. This CDR3 comprises 14 residues. Germline CDR1 reads GTSNPN; CDR2 reads SVGIG (reference sequence). CDR3 loop: CAWSTSGGTGELFF. CDR3 in DNA: TGTGCCTGGAGCACCAGCGGGGGGACCGGGGAGCTGTTTTTT.

V and J are TRBV2 and TRBJ1-2; TRBD1 aligns across 10 bases. The junction had 5 bases not matched to a gene; V was cut back by 6 bases and J by 4 bases. CDR3 length: 14 residues. Looked up from germline, CDR1 is SNHLY and CDR2 is FYNNEI. CDR3 nucleotides: TGTGCCAGCAGGGGGGACAGGGGTATCTATGGCTACACCTTC. Amino acids: CASRGDRGIYGYTF.

This chain joins TRBV6-5 and TRBJ1-5; 7 bases are shared with TRBD1. J gave up 5 bases and V 5 bases, and 9 bases lay outside the gene matches. Germline CDR1 reads MNHEY; CDR2 reads SVGAGI. This CDR3 spans 15 amino acids. CDR3 residues: CASSPSTGSHQPQHF. In DNA form, the CDR3 reads TGTGCCAGCAGTCCATCGACAGGGTCGCATCAGCCCCAGCATTTT.

The chain has TRBV11-3 and TRBJ2-5, with 16 nucleotides matching TRBD2. This CDR3 has 17 residues. Per the germline V gene, CDR1 is SGHNT and CDR2 is YENEEA. Unmatched junction bases numbered 8, after V lost 5 bases and J lost 5 bases. CDR3 in amino acids: CASSPGLAGGPGETQYF. The CDR3 DNA sequence: TGTGCCAGCAGCCCGGGACTAGCGGGGGGGCCGGGGGAGACCCAGTACTTC.

The chain couples TRBV30 to TRBJ1-6, with a weak D call TRBD1 (6 bases). From germline, CDR1 is GTSNPN and CDR2 SVGIG (reference sequence). Trimming stripped 4 bases from V and 2 bases from J, with 9 bases between. CDR3 length: 14 residues. DNA for the CDR3: TGTGCCTGGACAACAGGGACCTATAATTCACCCCTCCACTTT. Protein sequence: CAWTTGTYNSPLHF.